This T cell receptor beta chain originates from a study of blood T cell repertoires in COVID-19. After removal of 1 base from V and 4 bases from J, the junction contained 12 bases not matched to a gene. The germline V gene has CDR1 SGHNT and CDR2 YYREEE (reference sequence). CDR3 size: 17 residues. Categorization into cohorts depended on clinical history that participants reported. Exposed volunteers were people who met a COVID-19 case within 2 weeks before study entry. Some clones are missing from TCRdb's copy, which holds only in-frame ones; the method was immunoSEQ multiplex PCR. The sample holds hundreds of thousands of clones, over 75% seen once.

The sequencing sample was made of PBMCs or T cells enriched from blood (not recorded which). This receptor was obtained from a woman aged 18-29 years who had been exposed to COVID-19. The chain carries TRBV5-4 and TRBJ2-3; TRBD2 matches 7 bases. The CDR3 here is CASSLFSTGGGSDTQYF. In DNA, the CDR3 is TGTGCCAGCAGCTTGTTCTCGACGGGAGGAGGGTCAGATACGCAGTATTTT.